The 30 T cell receptor beta chains reported below all come from one sample, sequenced in a study of blood T cells in healthy people across ages. The use of a sample-barcoded 5' primer and a J-beta primer mix characterized a second PCR of 7 to 11 cycles. Each CDR3 protein is one row after TCRdb ran MiXCR on the 5' RACE reads. Here the sample spans some 1.6 million distinct CDR3 sequences, about 31% being singletons. Sequenced input: blood. The source of these receptors is a woman aged 25 to 39 in good health.

The chain is built from TRBV20-1 and TRBJ1-2, with D unresolved. Looked up from germline, CDR1 is DFQATT and CDR2 is SNEGSKA (reference sequence). Deletions cut 4 bases from V and 1 base from J, with 4 bases between. The CDR3 has 11 amino acids. This CDR3 reads CSATDNYGYTF. As DNA, the CDR3 is TGCAGTGCTACGGATAACTATGGCTACACCTTC.

The chain couples TRBV6-1 to TRBJ1-2; 8 positions agree with TRBD1. The V and J ends lost 3 bases and 2 bases, in that order; junction bases with no gene match: 5. The CDR3 is 15 amino acids. Germline V gives CDR1 MNHNS, CDR2 SASEGT. The CDR3 sequence is CASSDRGLPNYGYTF. CDR3 DNA: TGTGCCAGCAGTGACAGGGGGCTTCCCAACTATGGCTACACCTTC.

This chain links TRBV20-1 with TRBJ2-3, with a possible D match to TRBD1 (6 bases). Between the trimmed V and J ends, which lost 5 bases and 1 base, there was a span of 13 bases. This CDR3 contains 14 residues. Germline assignment: CDR1 DFQATT and CDR2 SNEGSKA (reference sequence). The DNA for the CDR3 is TGCAGTGCTCCACAGGGTGTGGGCACAGATACGCAGTATTTT. This gives the protein CSAPQGVGTDTQYF.

The CDR3 loop reads CASSSRLAGHSTDTQYF. The CDR3 bases are TGTGCCAGCAGCAGTCGACTAGCGGGACATAGCACAGATACGCAGTATTTT. This sequence joins TRBV7-9 and TRBJ2-3; 11 bases are shared with TRBD2. This CDR3 has 17 residues. CDR1 is SEHNR and CDR2 is FQNEAQ in the germline V gene (reference sequence). V shed 5 bases and J 0 bases; nucleotides not matched to a gene: 7.

This clonotype turned up a few times. The V gene is TRBV7-2, the J gene TRBJ2-1; TRBD2 matches 7 bases. The CDR3 sequence is 16 residues long. The V gene end was trimmed by 1 base and the J gene end by 6 bases; junction bases not matched to a gene: 9. Germline lookup yields CDR1 SGHTA and CDR2 FQGNSA. CDR3 region: CASSLDATSRANEQFF. The DNA for the CDR3 is TGTGCCAGCAGCTTAGATGCGACTAGCAGGGCCAATGAGCAGTTCTTC.

This clonotype was counted once. The CDR3 DNA reads TGCGCCAGCAGCTTCGGGGGTGACTACTATGGCTACACCTTC. Translated, it gives CASSFGGDYYGYTF. The rearrangement links TRBV5-1 to TRBJ1-2; tentative D call: TRBD1 (5 bases). CDR1 and CDR2 from the germline V gene are SGHRS and YFSETQ. The CDR3 is made up of 14 amino acids. V was trimmed by 2 bases and J by 3 bases, leaving 11 bases between them.

This clonotype has only a few counts. In DNA, the CDR3 is TGTGCCAGCAGCTCCGGACAGGGTAGTGATGAAAAACTGTTTTTT. Its translation: CASSSGQGSDEKLFF. V is TRBV9 and J is TRBJ1-4; 8 nucleotides agree with TRBD1. V shed 4 bases, J shed 6 bases, and the junction held 8 bases outside the gene matches. CDR3 length: 15 residues. Germline CDR1 SGDLS, CDR2 YYNGEE. Drawing the rest from reference TRBV9 and TRBJ1-4, the complete variable domain is DSGVTQTPKHLITATGQRVTLRCSPRSGDLSVYWYQQSLDQGLQFLIQYYNGEERAKGNILERFSAQQFPDLHSELNLSSLELGDSALYFCASSSGQGSDEKLFFGSGTQLSVL.

In its sample, this clonotype was seen a few times. The chain uses TRBV4-1 and TRBJ2-2, with a weak D call TRBD2 (6 bases). Germline V lookup: CDR1 MGHRA, CDR2 YSYEKL. The CDR3 extends over 13 amino acids. V was pared by 4 bases and J by 4 bases, with 7 bases between. The CDR3 DNA is TGCGCCAGCAGCCGGGACTTCACCGGGGAGCTGTTTTTT. Translating gives CASSRDFTGELFF.

The chain couples TRBV9 to TRBJ1-6, with D perhaps matching TRBD1 (6 bases). V was cut by 0 bases and J by 9 bases, with 10 bases left in between. The CDR3 is made up of 14 amino acids. Per the germline V gene, CDR1 is SGDLS and CDR2 is YYNGEE. CDR3 DNA: TGTGCCAGCAGCGTAGGAGGGGGGGGTTCACCCCTCCACTTT. Its translation is CASSVGGGGSPLHF.

This clonotype has just a few counts. The chain is built from TRBV25-1 and TRBJ2-7, with D unclear. V gave up 10 bases and J gave up 0 bases, with 10 bases separating them. Germline-derived CDR1 and CDR2 are MGHDK and SYGVNS. The CDR3 is made up of 12 amino acids. The CDR3 DNA reads as TGTGCCACCCTGGGCGGCTCCTACGAGCAGTACTTC. As protein: CATLGGSYEQYF.

The chain links TRBV4-2 to TRBJ2-7, with D possibly matching TRBD2 (7 bases). Trimming shortened V by 4 bases and J by 0 bases, and 19 bases separated the two germline ends. Germline values: CDR1 LGHNA, CDR2 YNFKEQ. The CDR3 has 17 residues. CDR3 nucleotides: TGTGCCAGCAGCCGGGGTTTGGAGGGGGGGAGCTCCTACGAGCAGTACTTC. As protein: CASSRGLEGGSSYEQYF.

CDR3 residues: CASSPLGRPPSTDGYTF. In nucleotides, the CDR3 is TGTGCCAGCAGCCCCCTTGGGAGGCCACCGTCGACTGATGGCTACACCTTC. This chain links TRBV7-6 with TRBJ1-2; D gene unclear. The germline V and J ends were trimmed by 5 bases and 6 bases, with 25 bases remaining between them. The germline V gene encodes CDR1 SGHVS and CDR2 FNYEAQ. The CDR3 totals 17 residues. The full variable domain, rest sourced from reference TRBV7-6 and TRBJ1-2, is GAGVSQSPRYKVTKRGQDVALRCDPISGHVSLYWYRQALGQGPEFLTYFNYEAQQDKSGLPNDRFSAERPEGSISTLTIQRTEQRDSAMYRCASSPLGRPPSTDGYTFGSGTRLTVV.

The chain is built from TRBV9 and TRBJ2-2; 7 bases match TRBD2. Unmatched junction bases numbered 4, after V lost 5 bases and J lost 6 bases. The CDR3 is made up of 13 amino acids. Germline V gene data show CDR1 as SGDLS and CDR2 as YYNGEE. CDR3 region: CASRGAGAGELFF. The CDR3, as DNA: TGTGCCAGCAGGGGCGCGGGAGCCGGGGAGCTGTTTTTT. The whole variable domain, remainder taken from reference TRBV9 and TRBJ2-2, is DSGVTQTPKHLITATGQRVTLRCSPRSGDLSVYWYQQSLDQGLQFLIQYYNGEERAKGNILERFSAQQFPDLHSELNLSSLELGDSALYFCASRGAGAGELFFGEGSRLTVL.

The chain carries TRBV7-9 and TRBJ1-2, with D unresolved. Per the germline V gene, CDR1 is SEHNR and CDR2 is FQNEAQ (reference sequence). The CDR3 loop spans 13 amino acids. Trimming took off 1 base at V and 8 bases at J, with 11 bases between the two ends. CDR3 protein: CASSLGVTNGYTF. CDR3 DNA sequence: TGTGCCAGCAGCTTAGGTGTGACGAACGGCTACACCTTC.

The chain has TRBV5-6 and TRBJ2-7; 11 bases line up with TRBD1. CDR1 is SGHDT, CDR2 YYEEEE, per germline. CDR3 length equals 16 residues. J was trimmed by 2 bases and V by 0 bases; bases with no gene match: 4. CDR3 residues: CASSLAPGQGAYEQYF. The CDR3 DNA sequence: TGTGCCAGCAGCTTGGCCCCGGGACAGGGGGCCTACGAGCAGTACTTC.

This clonotype was recorded a few times. The chain couples TRBV28 to TRBJ1-6; 9 nucleotides agree with TRBD1. Unmatched junction bases numbered 9, after V lost 5 bases and J lost 7 bases. The germline V gene has CDR1 MDHEN and CDR2 SYDVKM. The CDR3 length is 16 residues. The CDR3 coding sequence is TGTGCCAGCAGTCCCGCCACAGGGGGCGCAAATTCACCCCTCCACTTT. This codes for CASSPATGGANSPLHF.

This clonotype has more than one count but fewer than ten. This sequence joins TRBV20-1 and TRBJ1-2, with a possible D match to TRBD1 (5 bases). V gave up 0 bases and J gave up 4 bases, with 18 bases separating them. The CDR3 sequence is 16 residues long. The germline V gene has CDR1 DFQATT and CDR2 SNEGSKA (reference sequence). The CDR3 spells CSARDPAGRESYGYTF. CDR3 in DNA: TGCAGTGCTAGAGATCCCGCAGGGAGGGAGAGCTATGGCTACACCTTC.

The chain carries TRBV14 and TRBJ2-1; no reliable D call. V was trimmed by 1 base and J by 6 bases, leaving 7 bases between them. The CDR3 has 13 amino acids. The germline V gene has CDR1 SGHDN and CDR2 FVKESK. The CDR3 protein is CASSQVPFNEQFF. DNA for the CDR3: TGTGCCAGCAGCCAAGTCCCGTTCAATGAGCAGTTCTTC.

CDR3 protein: CASSVGPTSLEQFF. The CDR3 region has the DNA TGTGCCAGCAGCGTCGGACCTACCTCCCTTGAGCAGTTCTTC. The chain carries TRBV9 and TRBJ2-1; D uncertain. The CDR3 covers 14 residues. Germline loops: CDR1 SGDLS, CDR2 YYNGEE. V was shortened by 2 bases and J by 9 bases, with 15 bases between the two germline ends. The variable domain in full, with the rest retrieved from reference TRBV9 and TRBJ2-1, is DSGVTQTPKHLITATGQRVTLRCSPRSGDLSVYWYQQSLDQGLQFLIQYYNGEERAKGNILERFSAQQFPDLHSELNLSSLELGDSALYFCASSVGPTSLEQFFGPGTRLTVL.

In this sample, this clonotype turned up a few times. The CDR3 sequence is CASALVGGGTEAFF. The CDR3 nucleotides are TGTGCCAGCGCCCTAGTGGGGGGAGGCACTGAAGCTTTCTTT. The chain is built from TRBV27 and TRBJ1-1; a possible D gene is TRBD1 (5 bases). CDR3 length: 14 amino acids. CDR1 and CDR2 (germline): MNHEY, SMNVEV (reference sequence). Trimming took off 8 bases at V and 4 bases at J, with 17 bases between the two ends.

A single count supports this clonotype. This sequence joins TRBV15 and TRBJ2-3, with D possibly TRBD2 on 6 matching bases. V lost 1 base, J lost 1 base, and 24 bases lay in between. This CDR3 is built from 20 residues. Germline V gene lookup returns CDR1 LNHNV and CDR2 YYDKDF (reference sequence). Here the CDR3 DNA reads TGTGCCACCAGCAGAGGGTTAGCGCAGGAGGGGTGGTGGGGCACAGATACGCAGTATTTT. It codes for CATSRGLAQEGWWGTDTQYF.

Only a few counts were recorded for this clonotype. V and J are TRBV2 and TRBJ2-1, with TRBD1 identical over 7 bases. V shed 7 bases and J 3 bases; nucleotides not matched to a gene: 6. The CDR3 loop spans 14 amino acids. In germline, CDR1 is SNHLY, CDR2 FYNNEI. CDR3 amino acids: CASTPQGNYNEQFF. The DNA for the CDR3 is TGTGCCAGCACTCCACAGGGGAACTACAATGAGCAGTTCTTC.

This clonotype has a handful of counts. V usage is TRBV27 and J usage is TRBJ2-3; D is ambiguous. Germline assignment: CDR1 MNHEY and CDR2 SMNVEV (reference sequence). Trimming removed 5 bases from V and 9 bases from J, with 15 bases in between. The CDR3 length is 13 residues. CDR3 protein: CASSPVQVSTQYF. The CDR3 DNA follows: TGTGCCAGCAGTCCAGTGCAGGTTAGCACGCAGTATTTT.

This clonotype came up a few times. V is TRBV20-1 and J is TRBJ2-7, with 7 nucleotides matching TRBD2. CDR3 length: 15 amino acids. The V gene's germline CDR1 is DFQATT and CDR2 SNEGSKA (reference sequence). With 0 bases clipped from V and 2 bases from J, the junction kept 7 bases outside the gene matches. The CDR3 nucleotides read TGCAGTGCTAGAGATCCAGCGGGATACCCCTACGAGCAGTACTTC. It codes for CSARDPAGYPYEQYF.

V is TRBV6-1 and J is TRBJ2-2; 10 bases fit TRBD1. Looked up from germline, CDR1 is MNHNS and CDR2 is SASEGT. The CDR3 length is 15 residues. Trimming cost V 7 bases and J 1 base; bases outside gene matches: 3. CDR3 coding DNA: TGTGCCAGCACCTGGGACAGGGGGAACACCGGGGAGCTGTTTTTT. Its translation is CASTWDRGNTGELFF.

The chain is built from TRBV7-9 and TRBJ1-1; D remains unclear. The CDR3 runs to 12 residues. The germline CDR1 and CDR2 sequences are SEHNR and FQNEAQ (reference sequence). Between the trimmed V and J ends, which lost 2 bases and 8 bases, there was a span of 9 bases. CDR3 loop: CASSLRASEAFF. Here the CDR3 DNA reads TGTGCCAGCAGCTTAAGGGCCTCCGAAGCTTTCTTT.

This clonotype was seen a handful of times. The V and J genes are TRBV4-1 and TRBJ1-5; D perhaps matches TRBD1 (5 bases). The CDR3 contains 14 residues. The V end was cut by 4 bases, the J end by 3 bases, with 10 bases between. Germline-derived CDR1 and CDR2 are MGHRA and YSYEKL. The CDR3 here is CASSPRVLNQPQHF. The DNA for the CDR3 is TGCGCCAGCAGCCCCAGGGTACTCAATCAGCCCCAGCATTTT.

The chain is built from TRBV12-3 or TRBV12-4 and TRBJ2-3; no reliable D call. The CDR3 loop spans 15 amino acids. V was shortened by 4 bases and J by 6 bases, with 17 bases between the two germline ends. The CDR3 region is CASSSNLELGDTQYF. Written as DNA, the CDR3 is TGTGCCAGCAGTTCCAACTTGGAGCTTGGCGATACGCAGTATTTT.

The rearrangement uses TRBV5-1 and TRBJ2-5; 8 nucleotides agree with TRBD1. Germline lookup yields CDR1 SGHRS and CDR2 YFSETQ. J gave up 5 bases and V 3 bases, and 12 bases lay outside the gene matches. The CDR3 length is 16 residues. The CDR3 region is CASSSKPGQDVETQYF. The CDR3 nucleotides are TGCGCCAGCAGCTCCAAACCGGGACAGGACGTGGAGACCCAGTACTTC. The variable domain in full, completed from reference TRBV5-1 and TRBJ2-5, reads KAGVTQTPRYLIKTRGQQVTLSCSPISGHRSVSWYQQTPGQGLQFLFEYFSETQRNKGNFPGRFSGRQFSNSRSEMNVSTLELGDSALYLCASSSKPGQDVETQYFGPGTRLLVL.

With respect to this clonotype: A read error may produce the germline difference seen at one junction end. V usage is TRBV27 and J usage is TRBJ1-1; D unclear. The CDR3 runs to 15 residues. Germline CDR1 MNHEY, CDR2 SMNVEV (reference sequence). The chain's CDR3 is CAILLSARMNTEASF. Here the CDR3 DNA reads TGTGCCATCCTCCTATCTGCACGTATGAACACTGAAGCTTCCTTT.